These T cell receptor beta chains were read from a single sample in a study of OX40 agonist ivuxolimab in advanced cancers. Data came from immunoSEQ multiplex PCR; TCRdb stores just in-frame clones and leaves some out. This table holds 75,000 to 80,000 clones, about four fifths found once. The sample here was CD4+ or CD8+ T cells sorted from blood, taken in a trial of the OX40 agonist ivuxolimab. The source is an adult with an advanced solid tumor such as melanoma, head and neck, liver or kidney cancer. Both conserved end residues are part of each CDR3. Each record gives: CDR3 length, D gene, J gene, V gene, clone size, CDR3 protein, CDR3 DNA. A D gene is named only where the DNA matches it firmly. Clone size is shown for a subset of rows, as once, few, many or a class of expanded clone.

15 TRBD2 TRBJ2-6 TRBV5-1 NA CASSPGRAGANVLTF TGCGCCAGCAGCCCCGGGAGGGCTGGGGCCAACGTCCTGACTTTC
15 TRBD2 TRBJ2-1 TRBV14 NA CASSQVTSGRSGQFF TGTGCCAGCAGCCAAGTTACTAGCGGGAGGTCCGGGCAGTTCTTC
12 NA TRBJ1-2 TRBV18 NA CASSEVDYGYTF TGTGCCAGCTCAGAGGTAGACTATGGCTACACCTTC
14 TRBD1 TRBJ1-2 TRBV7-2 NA CASSPDRNNYGYTF TGTGCCAGCAGTCCGGACAGGAATAACTATGGCTACACCTTC
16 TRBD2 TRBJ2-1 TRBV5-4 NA CASSSPSGTSYNEQFF TGTGCCAGCAGCTCACCTAGCGGTACCTCCTACAATGAGCAGTTCTTC
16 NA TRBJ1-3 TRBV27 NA CASSSGQLDSGNTIYF TGTGCCAGCAGTTCCGGACAGCTCGACTCTGGAAACACCATATATTTT
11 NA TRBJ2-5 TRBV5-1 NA CASSFSETQYF TGCGCCAGCAGCTTCTCAGAGACCCAGTACTTC
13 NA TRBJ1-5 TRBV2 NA CASSVGNNQPQHF TGTGCCAGCAGTGTGGGCAACAATCAGCCCCAGCATTTT
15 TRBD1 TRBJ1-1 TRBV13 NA CASSLGDRAGTEAFF TGTGCCAGCAGCTTAGGCGACAGGGCGGGGACTGAAGCTTTCTTT
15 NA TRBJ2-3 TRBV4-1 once CASSQAGELADTQYF TGCGCCAGCAGCCAAGCGGGGGAGCTCGCAGATACGCAGTATTTT
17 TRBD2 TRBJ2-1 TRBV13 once CASSLGASGRILNEQFF TGTGCCAGCAGCTTAGGGGCTAGCGGGAGAATATTAAATGAGCAGTTCTTC
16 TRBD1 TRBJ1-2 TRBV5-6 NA CASSTYRTGANYGYTF TGTGCCAGCAGCACTTACCGGACAGGGGCTAACTATGGCTACACCTTC
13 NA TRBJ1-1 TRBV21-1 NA CASSKHMNTEAFF TGTGCCAGCAGCAAACATATGAACACTGAAGCTTTCTTT
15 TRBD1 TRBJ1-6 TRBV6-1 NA CASSEGDRDNSPLHF TGTGCCAGCAGTGAAGGGGACAGGGACAATTCACCCCTCCACTTT
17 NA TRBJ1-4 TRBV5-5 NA CASSGTPWGAGGEKLFF TGTGCCAGCAGCGGAACCCCCTGGGGGGCGGGAGGTGAAAAACTGTTTTTT
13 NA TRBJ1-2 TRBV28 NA CASSLGTNYGYTF TGTGCCAGCAGTTTAGGCACGAACTATGGCTACACCTTC
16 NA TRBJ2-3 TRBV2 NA CASSVSSGSRADTQYF TGTGCCAGCAGTGTGAGTAGCGGATCGAGGGCAGATACGCAGTATTTT
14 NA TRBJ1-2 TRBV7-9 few CASSPSGGMGGYTF TGTGCCAGCAGCCCCAGTGGAGGGATGGGTGGCTACACCTTC
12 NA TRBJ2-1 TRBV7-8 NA CASSFPANEQFF TGTGCCAGCAGCTTCCCCGCCAATGAGCAGTTCTTC
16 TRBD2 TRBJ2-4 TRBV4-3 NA CASSQTLAGGVDIQYF TGCGCCAGCAGCCAAACATTAGCGGGAGGTGTGGACATTCAGTACTTC
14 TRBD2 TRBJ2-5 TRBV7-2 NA CASSRRGGWETQYF TGTGCCAGCAGCCGGAGGGGAGGGTGGGAGACCCAGTACTTC
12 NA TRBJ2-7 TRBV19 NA CASSGQGYEQYF TGTGCCAGTAGTGGGCAGGGCTACGAGCAGTACTTC
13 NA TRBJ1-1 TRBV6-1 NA CASSITVNTEAFF TGTGCCAGCAGTATCACAGTGAACACTGAAGCTTTCTTT
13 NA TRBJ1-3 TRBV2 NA CASSGEWGSTIYF TGTGCCAGCAGTGGCGAATGGGGGAGCACCATATATTTT
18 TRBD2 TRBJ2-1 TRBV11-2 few CASSLGLAGAFSYNEQFF TGTGCCAGCAGCTTGGGCCTAGCGGGGGCCTTCTCCTACAATGAGCAGTTCTTC
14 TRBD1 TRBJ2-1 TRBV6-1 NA CASSDTGGRDEQFF TGTGCCAGCAGTGACACAGGGGGCAGGGATGAGCAGTTCTTC
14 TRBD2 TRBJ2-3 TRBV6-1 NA CASSLAGGPDTQYF TGTGCCAGCAGTTTAGCGGGGGGGCCAGATACGCAGTATTTT
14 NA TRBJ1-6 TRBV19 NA CASTTIGGNSPLHF TGTGCCAGTACCACTATAGGGGGGAATTCACCCCTCCACTTT
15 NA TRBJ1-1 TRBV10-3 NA CATTTGARVRTEAFF TGTGCCACCACGACGGGGGCAAGGGTAAGGACTGAAGCTTTCTTT
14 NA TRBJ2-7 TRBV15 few CATSRDLGKYEQYF TGTGCCACCAGCAGAGATCTAGGGAAGTACGAGCAGTACTTC
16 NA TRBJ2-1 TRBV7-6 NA CASSSRVGGYYNEQFF TGTGCCAGCAGCTCCAGGGTGGGGGGCTACTACAATGAGCAGTTCTTC
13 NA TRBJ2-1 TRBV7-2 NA CASSTERRIEQFF TGTGCCAGCAGCACAGAACGGCGGATTGAGCAGTTCTTC